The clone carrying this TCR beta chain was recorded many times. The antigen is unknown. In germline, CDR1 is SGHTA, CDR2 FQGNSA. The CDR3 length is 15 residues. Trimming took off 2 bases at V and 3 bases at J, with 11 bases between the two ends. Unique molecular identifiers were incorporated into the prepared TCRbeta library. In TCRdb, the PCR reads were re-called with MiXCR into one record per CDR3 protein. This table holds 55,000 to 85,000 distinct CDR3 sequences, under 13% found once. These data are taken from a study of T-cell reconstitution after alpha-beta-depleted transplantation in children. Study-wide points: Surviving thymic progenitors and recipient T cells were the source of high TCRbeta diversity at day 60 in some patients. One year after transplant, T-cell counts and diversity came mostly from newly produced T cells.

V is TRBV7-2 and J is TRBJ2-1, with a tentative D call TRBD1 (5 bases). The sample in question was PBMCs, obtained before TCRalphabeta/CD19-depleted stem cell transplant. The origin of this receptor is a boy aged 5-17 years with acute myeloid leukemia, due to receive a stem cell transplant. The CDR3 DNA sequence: TGTGCCAGCAGCTTACAGGGTTGGTACTACAATGAGCAGTTCTTC. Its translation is CASSLQGWYYNEQFF.